Following are 19 T cell receptor beta chains from one sample sequenced in a study of T cell responses to AZD1222 COVID-19 vaccine. Data came from immunoSEQ multiplex PCR; TCRdb stores just in-frame clones and leaves some out. The sample yields more than 85,000 clones, over 75% seen once. The sequencing used peripheral blood, collected on day 0 of AZD1222 vaccination. The receptors stem from an adult in good health.

The rearrangement joins TRBV3-1 (or the pseudogene TRBV3-2) to TRBJ1-2; D gene uncertain. Trimming stripped 0 bases from V and 4 bases from J, with 3 bases between. The CDR3 length is 12 residues. Germline lookup yields CDR1 LGHDT and CDR2 YNNKEL (reference sequence). The CDR3 region is CASSQDIYGYTF. The CDR3 bases are TGTGCCAGCAGCCAAGATATCTATGGCTACACCTTC.

The V gene is TRBV18, the J gene TRBJ2-3, with 15 bases identical to TRBD2. V dropped 2 bases and J dropped 5; count of bases not matched to a gene: 5. The germline CDR1 and CDR2 sequences are KGHSH and LQKENI. This CDR3 has 17 amino acids. CDR3 in amino acids: CASSPGLAGGPGDTQYF. CDR3 nucleotides: TGTGCCAGCTCACCAGGACTAGCGGGAGGGCCGGGAGATACGCAGTATTTT.

The chain carries TRBV3-1 (or the pseudogene TRBV3-2) and TRBJ1-2; D unclear. This CDR3 region has 13 residues. Trimming shortened V by 4 bases and J by 0 bases, and 6 bases separated the two germline ends. CDR1 is LGHDT, CDR2 YNNKEL, per germline (reference sequence). The CDR3 nucleotides are TGTGCCAGCAGCCCCACAGCTAACTATGGCTACACCTTC. Translating gives CASSPTANYGYTF.

J is TRBJ1-2 and V is TRBV28, with unresolved D. V was pared by 4 bases and J by 2 bases, with 5 bases between. The CDR3 runs 12 residues. Germline V gives CDR1 MDHEN, CDR2 SYDVKM. The CDR3, as DNA: TGTGCCAGCAGTTGGGGAAACTATGGCTACACCTTC. It encodes CASSWGNYGYTF.

The chain carries TRBV7-2 and TRBJ2-3, with D unclear. CDR3 length: 13 amino acids. In germline, CDR1 is SGHTA, CDR2 FQGNSA. Trimming cost V 5 bases and J 7 bases, with 13 bases left between them. The CDR3: CASSLDNSNTQYF. CDR3 DNA: TGTGCCAGCAGCCTAGATAATAGTAATACGCAGTATTTT.

The chain recombines TRBV7-2 with TRBJ2-7, with 10 bases identical to TRBD1. The CDR3 loop spans 15 amino acids. The trim removed 5 bases at V and 0 bases at J, leaving 4 bases unmatched. Germline V lookup: CDR1 SGHTA, CDR2 FQGNSA. CDR3 in amino acids: CASSARDRGSYEQYF. The CDR3, as DNA: TGTGCCAGCAGCGCCCGGGACAGGGGCTCCTACGAGCAGTACTTC. The full variable domain, its missing parts supplied by reference TRBV7-2 and TRBJ2-7, is GAGVSQSPSNKVTEKGKDVELRCDPISGHTALYWYRQSLGQGLEFLIYFQGNSAPDKSGLPSDRFSAERTGGSVSTLTIQRTQQEDSAVYLCASSARDRGSYEQYFGPGTRLTVT.

This clone was counted between two and nine times. The V gene is TRBV19, the J gene TRBJ1-6; D is ambiguous. The CDR3 loop spans 13 amino acids. CDR1 is LNHDA and CDR2 is SQIVND in the germline V gene (reference sequence). V lost 3 bases, J lost 5 bases, and 5 bases lay in between. In DNA form, the CDR3 reads TGTGCCAGTAGTATTCGGCATAATTCACCCCTCCACTTT. It codes for CASSIRHNSPLHF. Full variable domain (rest looked up from reference TRBV19 and TRBJ1-6): DGGITQSPKYLFRKEGQNVTLSCEQNLNHDAMYWYRQDPGQGLRLIYYSQIVNDFQKGDIAEGYSVSREKKESFPLTVTSAQKNPTAFYLCASSIRHNSPLHFGNGTRLTVT.

The rearrangement links TRBV5-6 to TRBJ1-2; possibly TRBD1 for D (5 bases). V was shortened by 1 base and J by 8 bases, with 12 bases between the two germline ends. The length of the CDR3 is 13 residues. The germline V gene encodes CDR1 SGHDT and CDR2 YYEEEE. Here the CDR3 reads CASSLRGGDGYTF. The CDR3 DNA reads TGTGCCAGCAGCTTGCGGGGCGGAGACGGCTACACCTTC.

The rearrangement joins TRBV2 to TRBJ1-2; D unresolved. V gave up 3 bases and J gave up 8 bases, with 10 bases separating them. This CDR3 has 12 amino acids. CDR1 is SNHLY and CDR2 is FYNNEI in the germline V gene. The CDR3 nucleotides read TGTGCCAGCAGTGAGGTGGCGAGCGGCTACACCTTC. It is translated as CASSEVASGYTF.

The count of this clone is one. The CDR3 nucleotides are TGCGCCAGCAGCTTTACCCCTGGAGAGACCCAGTACTTC. This translates into CASSFTPGETQYF. The V and J genes are TRBV5-1 and TRBJ2-5; no definite D call. CDR1 SGHRS and CDR2 YFSETQ come from the germline V gene. V was pared by 2 bases and J by 4 bases, with 9 bases between. This CDR3 is 13 amino acids long.

This chain uses TRBV10-3 with TRBJ1-4; D not certain. CDR1 and CDR2 from the germline V gene are ENHRY and SYGVKD. The CDR3 sequence is 13 residues long. Trimming pared 10 bases from V and 8 bases from J, leaving 17 bases between. The chain's CDR3 is CATAVPGGEKLFF. In DNA, the CDR3 is TGTGCCACCGCCGTACCAGGCGGCGAAAAACTGTTTTTT.

The rearrangement joins TRBV5-1 to TRBJ2-7; tentative D call: TRBD1 (6 bases). The CDR3 runs to 14 residues. The germline V gene encodes CDR1 SGHRS and CDR2 YFSETQ. V was clipped by 4 bases and J by 6 bases, with 17 bases between them. The chain's CDR3 is CASSPRVQGSEQYF. The DNA for the CDR3 is TGCGCCAGCAGCCCGCGTGTACAGGGAAGCGAGCAGTACTTC.

CDR3 sequence: CASSPAGSLNEQYF. In DNA form, the CDR3 reads TGTGCCAGCAGCCCCGCCGGTTCTCTAAACGAGCAGTACTTC. The J gene is TRBJ2-7, the V gene TRBV7-2; D ambiguous. CDR3 length: 14 amino acids. CDR1 and CDR2 from the germline V gene are SGHTA and FQGNSA. With 5 bases removed from V and 5 bases from J, the gap between germline ends came to 16 bases.

This clone was recorded only once. The chain couples TRBV11-2 to TRBJ2-7; D ambiguous. Germline-derived CDR1 and CDR2 are SGHAT and FQNNGV. This CDR3 contains 14 residues. The V gene lost 3 bases and the J gene lost 3 bases, with 12 bases spanning the gap. CDR3 bases: TGTGCCAGCAGCTTGATGGTGGGCTACTACGAGCAGTACTTC. This translates into CASSLMVGYYEQYF.

This chain joins TRBV9 and TRBJ1-2; TRBD1 might be the D (5 bases). Germline CDR1 is SGDLS and CDR2 is YYNGEE. This CDR3 comprises 14 residues. The V and J ends lost 4 bases and 3 bases respectively, with 13 bases between them. The CDR3 DNA sequence: TGTGCCAGCAGCCCCACATCGGGGGACTATGGCTACACCTTC. Translation: CASSPTSGDYGYTF. Variable domain in full (rest from reference TRBV9 and TRBJ1-2): DSGVTQTPKHLITATGQRVTLRCSPRSGDLSVYWYQQSLDQGLQFLIQYYNGEERAKGNILERFSAQQFPDLHSELNLSSLELGDSALYFCASSPTSGDYGYTFGSGTRLTVV.

The rearrangement links TRBV2 to TRBJ2-2, with 10 bases that match TRBD2. The CDR3 covers 15 residues. CDR1 and CDR2 (germline): SNHLY, FYNNEI. J lost 7 bases, V lost 4 bases, and 6 bases had no gene match. CDR3 loop: CASSVEREGRGELFF. CDR3 coding DNA: TGTGCCAGCAGTGTCGAGCGGGAGGGTCGCGGGGAGCTGTTTTTT. Full variable domain (missing parts from reference TRBV2 and TRBJ2-2): EPEVTQTPSHQVTQMGQEVILRCVPISNHLYFYWYRQILGQKVEFLVSFYNNEISEKSEIFDDQFSVERPDGSNFTLKIRSTKLEDSAMYFCASSVEREGRGELFFGEGSRLTVL.

The chain links TRBV12-5 to TRBJ1-5, with 9 nucleotides matching TRBD1. This CDR3 spans 14 amino acids. Germline-derived CDR1 and CDR2 are LGHNT and FRNRAP. The V segment lost 5 bases and the J segment 1 base; nucleotides outside the gene matches: 0. In nucleotides, the CDR3 is TGTGCTAGTGGTGGGACAGGGAGCAATCAGCCCCAGCATTTT. Residues: CASGGTGSNQPQHF. Using reference TRBV12-5 and TRBJ1-5 for the parts outside the CDR3, the full variable domain is DARVTQTPRHKVTEMGQEVTMRCQPILGHNTVFWYRQTMMQGLELLAYFRNRAPLDDSGMPKDRFSAEMPDATLATLKIQPSEPRDSAVYFCASGGTGSNQPQHFGDGTRLSIL.

The chain has TRBV7-8 and TRBJ1-3, with no clear D. The V end was cut by 5 bases, the J end by 4 bases, with 15 bases between. The CDR3 consists of 15 residues. CDR1 and CDR2 (germline): SGHVS, FQNEAQ. CDR3 DNA: TGTGCCAGCAGCGTAACCGGGTTTGCCGGAAACACCATATATTTT. Amino acid sequence: CASSVTGFAGNTIYF.

A few counts support this clone. The same CDR3 arises from other DNA sequences in this sample as well. The chain combines TRBV6-5 with TRBJ2-2; D perhaps matches TRBD2 (6 bases). Germline lookup yields CDR1 MNHEY and CDR2 SVGAGI. The CDR3 length is 13 residues. V was shortened by 6 bases and J by 6 bases, with 11 bases between the two germline ends. As DNA, the CDR3 is TGTGCCAGCAGGTCCAGGGAGGCCGGGGAGCTGTTTTTT. Its translation: CASRSREAGELFF.